The rows below give T cell receptor beta chains drawn from one sample of a study of T-cell memory formation after mild COVID-19. Each CDR3 protein gets one entry after TCRdb re-called the 5' RACE reads with MiXCR. This sample yields around 300,000 distinct CDR3 sequences, of which under 20% are seen a single time; about 23% belongs to the top ten. Material for sequencing was PBMCs or a T cell subset sorted from them (not recorded which). The receptor source for this set is a man aged 18 to 30 who had mild COVID-19 (a few samples of this study predate the infection). Cell type and time point are not known. The CDR3 runs from the conserved cysteine through the conserved F or W. D genes are given only for firm matches. Expanded clones get a size class; other rows say once, few or many, or leave the size out.

d_call	clone_size	v_call	j_call	cdr3_aa	cdr3_nt
.	.	TRBV12-3/TRBV12-4	TRBJ1-5	CASSFGTSNQPQHF	TGTGCCAGCAGTTTTGGGACCTCAAATCAGCCCCAGCATTTT
TRBD2	.	TRBV12-3/TRBV12-4	TRBJ2-1	CASSTEPSGGAGEQFF	TGTGCCAGCAGCACCGAGCCTAGCGGGGGGGCCGGTGAGCAGTTCTTC
.	few	TRBV19	TRBJ2-6	CASTGSGANVLTF	TGTGCCAGTACAGGGTCCGGGGCCAACGTCCTGACTTTC
.	.	TRBV2	TRBJ1-6	CASSEQGSINSPLHF	TGTGCCAGCAGTGAACAGGGTTCGATCAATTCACCCCTCCACTTT
.	.	TRBV6-2/TRBV6-3	TRBJ2-1	CASSFSTIYNEQFF	TGTGCCAGCAGTTTCTCGACTATATACAATGAGCAGTTCTTC
.	.	TRBV20-1	TRBJ1-5	CSAAEVINQPQHF	TGCAGTGCGGCAGAAGTAATAAATCAGCCCCAGCATTTT
.	few	TRBV12-5	TRBJ2-3	CASGFGASVLDTQYF	TGTGCTAGTGGTTTCGGAGCCTCCGTGTTAGATACGCAGTATTTT
.	.	TRBV2	TRBJ1-2	CASSSRGFHGYTF	TGTGCCAGCAGCTCACGGGGGTTCCATGGCTACACCTTC
.	few	TRBV6-5	TRBJ2-3	CASSYSITDTQYF	TGTGCCAGCAGTTACTCGATAACCGATACGCAGTATTTT
.	few	TRBV7-6	TRBJ2-7	CASSLAREGYEQYF	TGTGCCAGCAGCTTAGCTCGTGAGGGTTACGAGCAGTACTTC
.	.	TRBV6-2/TRBV6-3	TRBJ2-5	CASSSDRLTRETQYF	TGTGCCAGCAGTTCCGACAGACTAACCCGGGAGACCCAGTACTTC
.	few	TRBV6-2/TRBV6-3	TRBJ2-3	CASSPAGGDHTQYF	TGTGCCAGCAGTCCGGCGGGCGGGGACCATACGCAGTATTTT
.	.	TRBV2	TRBJ1-3	CASSVPSSGNTIYF	TGTGCCAGCAGTGTGCCCAGCTCTGGAAACACCATATATTTT
.	.	TRBV5-1	TRBJ2-7	CASSRFEQYF	TGCGCCAGCAGCCGGTTCGAGCAGTACTTC
.	.	TRBV4-1	TRBJ1-2	CASSQEGQNYGYTF	TGCGCCAGCAGCCAAGAGGGCCAGAACTATGGCTACACCTTC
.	.	TRBV12-3/TRBV12-4	TRBJ1-6	CASSPGERSPLHF	TGTGCCAGCAGCCCAGGGGAAAGGTCACCCCTCCACTTT
.	few	TRBV4-3	TRBJ2-5	CASSQSDGGRETQYF	TGCGCCAGCAGCCAATCCGACGGGGGGCGGGAGACCCAGTACTTC
.	.	TRBV7-2	TRBJ1-1	CASSLGAAEAFF	TGTGCCAGCAGCTTAGGGGCGGCTGAAGCTTTCTTT
.	few	TRBV7-9	TRBJ2-1	CASSGDGDNEQFF	TGTGCCAGCAGCGGGGACGGGGACAATGAGCAGTTCTTC
TRBD1	.	TRBV5-5	TRBJ2-5	CASSLFRQGGETQYF	TGTGCCAGCAGCTTGTTTCGACAGGGTGGGGAGACCCAGTACTTC
.	.	TRBV15	TRBJ1-3	CATSSPSIGFPGNTIYF	TGTGCCACCAGCAGCCCCTCCATTGGCTTTCCCGGAAACACCATATATTTT
.	.	TRBV20-1	TRBJ1-1	CSAYPQGPNTEAFF	TGCAGTGCTTATCCACAGGGCCCGAACACTGAAGCTTTCTTT
.	few	TRBV28	TRBJ2-2	CASRTTNTGELFF	TGTGCCAGCAGAACTACGAACACCGGGGAGCTGTTTTTT
TRBD1	.	TRBV27	TRBJ1-5	CASSPDREGQPQHF	TGTGCCAGCAGTCCGGACAGGGAGGGTCAGCCCCAGCATTTT
.	many	TRBV7-9	TRBJ2-2	CASSRHGFDSGELFF	TGTGCCAGCAGCCGCCACGGGTTCGATTCCGGGGAGCTGTTTTTT
.	few	TRBV5-1	TRBJ1-6	CASSLGAALGGSYNSPLHF	TGCGCCAGCAGCTTGGGGGCGGCTCTGGGAGGCTCCTATAATTCACCCCTCCACTTT
.	.	TRBV4-3	TRBJ1-2	CSSSQDRREDYGYTF	TGCTCCAGCAGCCAAGATCGAAGGGAGGACTATGGCTACACCTTC
.	few	TRBV5-1	TRBJ1-1	CASAVGGWNTEAFF	TGCGCCAGCGCCGTTGGAGGGTGGAACACTGAAGCTTTCTTT
.	.	TRBV7-9	TRBJ1-1	CASSQNGLSHTEAFF	TGTGCCAGCAGCCAGAACGGTTTGTCTCACACTGAAGCTTTCTTT
.	few	TRBV9	TRBJ2-4	CASSAGDPKNIQYF	TGTGCCAGCAGCGCAGGGGATCCCAAAAACATTCAGTACTTC
.	.	TRBV24-1	TRBJ2-7	CATHTGRDEQYF	TGTGCCACCCATACAGGGCGAGACGAGCAGTACTTC
.	many	TRBV6-6	TRBJ1-5	CASREWDAQHF	TGTGCCAGCAGGGAATGGGATGCCCAGCATTTT
.	.	TRBV27	TRBJ2-4	CASSFGGASRQYF	TGTGCCAGCAGTTTTGGCGGGGCCAGCCGACAGTACTTC
.	many	TRBV5-5	TRBJ2-1	CASTHRPDNEQFF	TGTGCCAGCACCCACAGGCCAGACAATGAGCAGTTCTTC
.	few	TRBV9	TRBJ2-3	CASSVGQFFTDTQYF	TGTGCCAGCAGCGTAGGCCAGTTCTTCACAGATACGCAGTATTTT
.	few	TRBV4-3	TRBJ2-1	CASSQDPNYNEQFF	TGCGCCAGCAGCCAAGATCCCAACTACAATGAGCAGTTCTTC
.	few	TRBV12-3/TRBV12-4	TRBJ1-4	CASVDGVTNEKLFF	TGTGCCAGCGTTGATGGAGTAACTAATGAAAAACTGTTTTTT
TRBD1	.	TRBV10-3	TRBJ1-2	CATGTGANYGYTF	TGTGCCACGGGGACAGGCGCTAACTATGGCTACACCTTC